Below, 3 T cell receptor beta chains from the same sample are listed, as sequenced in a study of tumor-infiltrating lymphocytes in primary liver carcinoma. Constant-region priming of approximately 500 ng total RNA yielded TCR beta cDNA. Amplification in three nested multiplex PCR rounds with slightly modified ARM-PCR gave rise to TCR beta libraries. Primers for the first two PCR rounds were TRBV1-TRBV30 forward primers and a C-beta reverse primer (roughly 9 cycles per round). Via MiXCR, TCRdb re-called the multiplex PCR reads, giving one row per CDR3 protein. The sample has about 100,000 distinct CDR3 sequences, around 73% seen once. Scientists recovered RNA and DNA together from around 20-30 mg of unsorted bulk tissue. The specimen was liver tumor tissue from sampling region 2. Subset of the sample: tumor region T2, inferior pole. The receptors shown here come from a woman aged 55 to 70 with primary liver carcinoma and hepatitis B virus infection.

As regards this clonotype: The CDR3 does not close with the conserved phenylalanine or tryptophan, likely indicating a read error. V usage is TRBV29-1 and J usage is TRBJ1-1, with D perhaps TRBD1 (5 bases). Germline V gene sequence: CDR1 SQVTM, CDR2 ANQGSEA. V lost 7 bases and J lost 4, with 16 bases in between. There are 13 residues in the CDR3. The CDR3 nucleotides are TGCAGCGGGTCTGCAGGGTCGAGCACTGAAGCTTTCGTT. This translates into CSGSAGSSTEAFV.

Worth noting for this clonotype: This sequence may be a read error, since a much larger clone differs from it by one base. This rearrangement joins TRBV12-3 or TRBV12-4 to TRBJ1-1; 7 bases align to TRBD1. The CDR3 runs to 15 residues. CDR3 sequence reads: CVSSQRGQGYTEAFF. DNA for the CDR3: TGTGTCAGCAGCCAGAGGGGGCAGGGGTACACTGAAGCTTTCTTT.

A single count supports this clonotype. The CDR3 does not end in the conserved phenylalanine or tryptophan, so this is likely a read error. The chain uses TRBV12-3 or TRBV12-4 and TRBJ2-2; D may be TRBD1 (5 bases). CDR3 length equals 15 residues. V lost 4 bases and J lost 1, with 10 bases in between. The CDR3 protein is CASSSYRGNTGELFL. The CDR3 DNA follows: TGTGCCAGCAGTTCATATAGGGGGAACACCGGGGAGCTGTTTTTG.